One and the same sample provided the 6 T cell receptor beta chains below, sequenced in a study of regulatory dendritic cells for organ transplantation. Profiled with immunoSEQ multiplex PCR; TCRdb holds only in-frame clones, not every one. The repertoire holds approximately 28,000 clones, with under 90% as singletons. The sample taken for sequencing was naive CD8+ T cells from blood. The subset is: CD45RA+ naive T cells. These TCRs come from a human donor in good health.

This clone was seen only once. J is TRBJ2-7 and V is TRBV15, with a weak D call TRBD2 (5 bases). Per the germline V gene, CDR1 is LNHNV and CDR2 is YYDKDF (reference sequence). V lost 3 bases to trimming and J lost 6 bases, with 15 bases between them. CDR3 length: 14 residues. CDR3 DNA: TGTGCCACCAGCAGCGGGAAAAATCACCGCGAGCAGTACTTC. This encodes CATSSGKNHREQYF.

V is TRBV9 and J is TRBJ2-3, with 7 nucleotides matching TRBD1. The CDR3 loop spans 16 amino acids. CDR1 and CDR2 from the germline V gene are SGDLS and YYNGEE. Trimming at V came to 0 bases and at J to 2 bases, leaving 6 bases not matched to a gene. The CDR3 is CASSVAGQRPTDTQYF. In DNA, the CDR3 is TGTGCCAGCAGCGTAGCGGGACAGAGACCCACAGATACGCAGTATTTT. The complete variable domain, with remaining parts taken from reference TRBV9 and TRBJ2-3, reads DSGVTQTPKHLITATGQRVTLRCSPRSGDLSVYWYQQSLDQGLQFLIQYYNGEERAKGNILERFSAQQFPDLHSELNLSSLELGDSALYFCASSVAGQRPTDTQYFGPGTRLTVL.

This chain joins TRBV7-2 and TRBJ2-3, with D possibly being TRBD2 (5 bases). Germline CDR1 reads SGHTA; CDR2 reads FQGNSA. Between the trimmed V and J ends, which lost 5 bases and 0 bases, there was a span of 15 bases. This CDR3 region has 16 residues. CDR3 coding DNA: TGTGCCAGCAGCCTCGGACTGATTATGAGCACAGATACGCAGTATTTT. Protein sequence: CASSLGLIMSTDTQYF.

This clone appeared a few times. Its ends do not fully match the called genes, so a read error is possible. The CDR3 coding sequence is TGTGCCAGCAGCTCCCCCGGGACAGGGCTCTTC. Translating it yields CASSSPGTGLF. V gene TRBV7-9 combines with J gene TRBJ1-2, with TRBD1 matching 9 bases. Germline CDR1 is SEHNR and CDR2 is FQNEAQ (reference sequence). The CDR3 length is 11 residues. Based on the CDR3 plus reference TRBV7-9 and TRBJ1-2, the full variable domain is DTGVSQNPRHKITKRGQNVTFRCDPISEHNRLYWYRQTLGQGPEFLTYFQNEAQLEKSRLLSDRFSAERPKGSFSTLEIQRTEQGDSAMYLCASSSPGTGLFGSGTRLTVV.

A single count supports this clone. V usage is TRBV6-6 and J usage is TRBJ2-5, with D possibly TRBD2 on 6 matching bases. With 0 bases removed from V and 2 bases from J, the gap between germline ends came to 10 bases. The CDR3 is 15 amino acids. From germline, CDR1 is MNHNY and CDR2 SVGAGI (reference sequence). Here the CDR3 reads CASSYSGGWQETQYF. CDR3 DNA sequence: TGTGCCAGCAGTTACTCCGGGGGTTGGCAAGAGACCCAGTACTTC.

This clone was seen only a few times. The chain couples TRBV28 to TRBJ1-1, with D hard to call. Trimming pared 6 bases from V and 5 bases from J, leaving 7 bases between. The CDR3 is 11 amino acids. CDR1 and CDR2 from the germline V gene are MDHEN and SYDVKM. CDR3 nucleotides: TGTGCCAGCAGCTATTTGACTGAAGCTTTCTTT. Residues: CASSYLTEAFF.